Detailed here is one T cell receptor (beta chain). Its antigen is not known. V was pared by 2 bases and J by 4 bases, with 6 bases of the junction left unmatched. Germline assignment: CDR1 MNHEY and CDR2 SMNVEV (reference sequence). This CDR3 region has 15 residues. The data were obtained in a study of OX40 agonist ivuxolimab in advanced cancers. Some clones are missing from TCRdb's copy, which holds only in-frame ones; the method was immunoSEQ multiplex PCR. Altogether roughly 86,000 clones are present, roughly nine tenths being singletons, with the ten largest covering more than 0.95%. Regarding the study as a whole: Not determined was the antigen specificity of the expanded peripheral T cells. At doses 0.1 to 3.0 mg/kg, CD4+ and CD8+ clones expanded.

This chain connects TRBV27 to TRBJ2-3; 7 positions match TRBD2. This TCR derives from an adult with an advanced solid tumor such as melanoma, head and neck, liver or kidney cancer. Sequenced material: CD4+ or CD8+ T cells sorted from blood, taken in a trial of the OX40 agonist ivuxolimab. The DNA of the CDR3 is TGTGCCAGCAGTTTAATCCCGGGGAGGGCAGATACGCAGTATTTT. This translates into CASSLIPGRADTQYF.